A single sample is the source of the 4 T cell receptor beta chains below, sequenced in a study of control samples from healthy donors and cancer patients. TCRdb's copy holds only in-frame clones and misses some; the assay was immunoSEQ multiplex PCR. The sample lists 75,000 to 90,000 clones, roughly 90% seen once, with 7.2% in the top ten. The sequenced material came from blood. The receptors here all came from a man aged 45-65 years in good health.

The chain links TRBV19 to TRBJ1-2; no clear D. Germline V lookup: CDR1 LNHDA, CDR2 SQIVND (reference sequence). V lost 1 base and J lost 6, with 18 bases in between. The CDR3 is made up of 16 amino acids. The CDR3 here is CASSIGDSTRGDGYTF. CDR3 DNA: TGTGCCAGTAGTATAGGAGACTCAACGCGAGGCGATGGCTACACCTTC.

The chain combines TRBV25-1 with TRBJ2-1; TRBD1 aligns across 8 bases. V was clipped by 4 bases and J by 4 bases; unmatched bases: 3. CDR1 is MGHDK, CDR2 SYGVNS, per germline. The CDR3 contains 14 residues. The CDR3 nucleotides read TGTGCCAGCAGTGGGGGGACAGGTTACAATGAGCAGTTCTTC. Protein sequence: CASSGGTGYNEQFF.

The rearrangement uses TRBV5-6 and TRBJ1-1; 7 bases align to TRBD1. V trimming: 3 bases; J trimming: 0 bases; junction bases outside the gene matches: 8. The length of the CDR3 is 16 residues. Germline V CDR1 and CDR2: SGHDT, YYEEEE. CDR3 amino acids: CASSSDTGALNTEAFF. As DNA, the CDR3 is TGTGCCAGCAGCTCAGATACAGGGGCCCTGAACACTGAAGCTTTCTTT.

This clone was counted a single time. CDR3 protein: CASSVSGGNNQPQHF. The CDR3 DNA follows: TGTGCCAGCAGCGTATCCGGGGGCAACAATCAGCCCCAGCATTTT. The chain employs TRBV9 and TRBJ1-5; perhaps TRBD1 as D (6 bases). This CDR3 spans 15 amino acids. Germline V gene data show CDR1 as SGDLS and CDR2 as YYNGEE. Trimming cost V 1 base and J 3 bases, with 11 bases left between them.